A selection of T cell receptor beta chains follows, all from one sample in a study of blood T cell repertoires in COVID-19. The repertoire was sequenced with immunoSEQ multiplex PCR; TCRdb's copy has only in-frame clones and lacks some. The profile shows about 190,000 clones, around nine tenths of them singletons. Source material: peripheral blood. Receptors were obtained from a middle-aged man with acute or convalescent COVID-19. The CDR3 runs from the conserved cysteine through the conserved F or W. The D gene is left open where the match is weak. Only part of the rows carry a size: once, few, many, or a class if the clone is expanded.

>.|TRBV5-6|TRBJ2-7|.
CASSSPNSRDIIEQYF
TGTGCCAGCAGCTCCCCGAATTCCCGGGACATTATTGAGCAGTACTTC
>.|TRBV7-2|TRBJ2-3|TRBD1
CASILTGGSMDTQYF
TGTGCCAGCATCCTAACAGGGGGCTCTATGGATACGCAGTATTTT
>.|TRBV7-2|TRBJ2-2|.
CASSFAPPGRELFF
TGTGCCAGCAGCTTCGCCCCGCCGGGAAGGGAGCTGTTTTTT
>.|TRBV6-6|TRBJ1-1|.
CASRAGNGLSTEAFF
TGTGCCAGCAGGGCAGGGAACGGCCTAAGCACTGAAGCTTTCTTT
>once|TRBV5-1|TRBJ1-4|TRBD1
CASSSGQGGEKLFF
TGCGCCAGCAGCTCCGGACAGGGAGGCGAAAAACTGTTTTTT
>.|TRBV5-8|TRBJ1-1|TRBD1
CASSHGQGASEAFF
TGTGCCAGCAGCCACGGACAGGGGGCATCTGAAGCTTTCTTT
>.|TRBV28|TRBJ2-1|TRBD2
CASFSLAGAYNEQFF
TGTGCCAGCTTTAGCCTAGCGGGGGCTTACAATGAGCAGTTCTTC
>few|TRBV2|TRBJ2-3|.
CASSERQATDTQYF
TGTGCCAGCAGTGAGAGACAGGCCACAGATACGCAGTATTTT
>.|TRBV5-1|TRBJ1-1|.
CASTLGSMRTEAFF
TGCGCCAGCACGCTGGGGAGTATGAGGACTGAAGCTTTCTTT
>.|TRBV6-5|TRBJ2-3|TRBD2
CASNAGGAVDTQYF
TGTGCCAGCAATGCGGGGGGGGCGGTAGATACGCAGTATTTT
>.|TRBV9|TRBJ1-2|.
CASSDQEGVRGYTF
TGTGCCAGCAGCGACCAGGAGGGAGTTAGGGGCTACACCTTC
>.|TRBV7-9|TRBJ2-7|TRBD2
CASSFLFWGGALYEQYF
TGTGCCAGCAGCTTCCTCTTTTGGGGAGGGGCTTTATACGAGCAGTACTTC
>.|TRBV29-1|TRBJ2-7|.
CSVEEGGFEQYF
TGCAGCGTTGAAGAAGGCGGGTTCGAGCAGTACTTC
>.|TRBV7-2|TRBJ1-6|TRBD1
CASSLWTGSSNSPLHF
TGTGCCAGCAGCTTATGGACAGGGAGCTCTAATTCACCCCTCCACTTT
>.|TRBV28|TRBJ2-1|.
CASRGASYNEQFF
TGTGCCAGCAGGGGGGCCTCCTACAATGAGCAGTTCTTC
>.|TRBV5-5|TRBJ1-4|.
CASSDRTEGWEKLFF
TGTGCCAGCAGCGACCGGACAGAAGGTTGGGAAAAACTGTTTTTT
>.|TRBV7-2|TRBJ1-2|.
CASSPSGGGDGYTF
TGTGCCAGCAGCCCTTCGGGAGGAGGTGATGGCTACACCTTC
>once|TRBV7-8|TRBJ2-3|TRBD1
CASSSPGVDRGTDTQYF
TGTGCCAGCAGCTCCCCAGGTGTGGACAGGGGCACAGATACGCAGTATTTT
>.|TRBV30|TRBJ2-7|.
CAWRGTGQPNSYEQYF
TGTGCCTGGAGGGGGACCGGACAGCCAAACTCCTACGAGCAGTACTTC
>.|TRBV5-1|TRBJ2-2|TRBD1
CASSLVGQGARRNGELFF
TGCGCCAGCAGCTTGGTAGGTCAGGGGGCTCGGCGAAACGGGGAGCTGTTTTTT
>.|TRBV6-5|TRBJ1-6|.
CASNPGPSYNSPLHF
TGTGCCAGCAATCCGGGTCCCTCCTATAATTCACCCCTCCACTTT
>.|TRBV5-4|TRBJ1-2|.
CASSPEAGRFGRYGYTF
TGTGCCAGCAGCCCGGAGGCAGGTCGCTTCGGTCGCTATGGCTACACCTTC
>.|TRBV5-6|TRBJ2-7|.
CASSLGDRTYEQYF
TGTGCCAGCAGCTTGGGTGACAGAACCTACGAGCAGTACTTC
>.|TRBV7-8|TRBJ1-4|.
CASSSQGGESNEKLFF
TGTGCCAGCAGCTCCCAAGGCGGGGAGTCTAATGAAAAACTGTTTTTT
>.|TRBV23-1|TRBJ2-3|.
CASSQSLRVSGKPDTQYF
TGCGCCAGCAGTCAATCGCTTCGCGTTTCGGGGAAGCCAGATACGCAGTATTTT
>.|TRBV2|TRBJ1-3|.
CASSRSGGWTGNTIYF
TGTGCCAGCAGCCGAAGCGGGGGCTGGACTGGAAACACCATATATTTT
>.|TRBV3-1/TRBV3-2|TRBJ2-1|.
CASSRGRTSYNEQFF
TGTGCCAGCAGCCGAGGGCGTACGTCCTACAATGAGCAGTTCTTC
>.|TRBV11-3|TRBJ2-3|.
CASSLARGLGTDTQYF
TGTGCCAGCAGCTTAGCGCGGGGCCTTGGCACAGATACGCAGTATTTT
>.|TRBV28|TRBJ1-1|TRBD1
CASSSHPGQKHTEAFF
TGTGCCAGCAGTTCACACCCGGGACAGAAACACACTGAAGCTTTCTTT
>.|TRBV11-2|TRBJ1-2|.
CASSPGEGYGYTF
TGTGCCAGCAGCCCCGGGGAGGGCTATGGCTACACCTTC
>.|TRBV5-1|TRBJ1-1|.
CASSLRRQGGTEAFF
TGCGCCAGCAGCTTACGTAGGCAGGGCGGTACTGAAGCTTTCTTT
>.|TRBV27|TRBJ2-7|.
CASSSGIGVAYEQYF
TGTGCCAGCAGTTCGGGGATTGGGGTAGCCTACGAGCAGTACTTC
>.|TRBV5-1|TRBJ1-6|TRBD1
CASRNGQAGNSPLHF
TGCGCCAGCAGGAACGGACAGGCGGGGAATTCACCCCTCCACTTT
>.|TRBV28|TRBJ2-7|.
CASSFVTRAYEQYF
TGTGCCAGCAGTTTCGTCACTAGGGCTTACGAGCAGTACTTC
>.|TRBV3-1/TRBV3-2|TRBJ2-1|TRBD1
CASSQDGTGLLTYNEQFF
TGTGCCAGCAGCCAAGACGGGACAGGGCTACTGACCTACAATGAGCAGTTCTTC
>.|TRBV7-3|TRBJ2-3|.
CASSSSAAEDTQYF
TGTGCCAGCAGCTCGTCAGCGGCGGAAGATACGCAGTATTTT